The source of this T cell receptor (beta chain) is a study of T cell responses to AZD1222 COVID-19 vaccine. The wider study: The analysis combined second doses at about 4 or about 12 weeks. Study findings and constraints: Seropositive at baseline were only a handful of AZD1222 recipients. Spike-specific TCR breadth and depth were elevated following two AZD1222 doses.

Produced via immunoSEQ multiplex PCR; TCRdb's table is partial and in-frame only. The table records 100,000 to 120,000 clones, about 90% of them present only once. The germline V gene encodes CDR1 SEHNR and CDR2 FQNEAQ (reference sequence). The ends were cut back, 3 bases at V and 3 bases at J, with 8 bases in the middle. This CDR3 is built from 14 residues. Remarks on this clone: What it recognizes is unknown.

Material: peripheral blood, obtained on day 0 of AZD1222 vaccination. The TCR sequence derives from an adult in good health. J is TRBJ1-4 and V is TRBV7-9; D gene uncertain. The CDR3, as DNA: TGTGCCAGCAGCTTGCTGGGATCTAATGAAAAACTGTTTTTT. This gives the protein CASSLLGSNEKLFF.